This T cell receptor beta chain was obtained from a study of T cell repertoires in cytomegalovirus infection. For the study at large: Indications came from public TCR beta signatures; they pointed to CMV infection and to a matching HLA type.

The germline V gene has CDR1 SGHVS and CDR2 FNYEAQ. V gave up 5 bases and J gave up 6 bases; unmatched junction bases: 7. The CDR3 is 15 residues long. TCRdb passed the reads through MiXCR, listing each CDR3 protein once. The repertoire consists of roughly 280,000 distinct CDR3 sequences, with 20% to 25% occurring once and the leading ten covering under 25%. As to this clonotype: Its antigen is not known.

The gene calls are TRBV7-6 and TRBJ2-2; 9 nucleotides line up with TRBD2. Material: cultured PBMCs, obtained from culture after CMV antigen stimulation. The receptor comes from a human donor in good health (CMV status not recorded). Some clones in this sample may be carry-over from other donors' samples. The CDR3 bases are TGTGCCAGCAGCGAGCTAGCGGGAATGTCCGGGGAGCTGTTTTTT. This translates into CASSELAGMSGELFF.